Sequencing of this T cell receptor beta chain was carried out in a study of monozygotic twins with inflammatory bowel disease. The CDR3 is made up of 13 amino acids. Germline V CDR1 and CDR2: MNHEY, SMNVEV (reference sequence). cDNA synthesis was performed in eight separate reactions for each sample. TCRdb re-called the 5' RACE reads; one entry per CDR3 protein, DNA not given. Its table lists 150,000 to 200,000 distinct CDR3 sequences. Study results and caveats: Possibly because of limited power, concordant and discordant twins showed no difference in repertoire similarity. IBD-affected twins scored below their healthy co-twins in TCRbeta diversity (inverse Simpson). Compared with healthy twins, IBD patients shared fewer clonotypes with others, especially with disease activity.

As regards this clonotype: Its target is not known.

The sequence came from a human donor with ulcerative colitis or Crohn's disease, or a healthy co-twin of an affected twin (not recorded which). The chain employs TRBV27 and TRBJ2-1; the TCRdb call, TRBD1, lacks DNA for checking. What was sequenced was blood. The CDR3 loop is CVSAPFLTFEQFF.